This TCR beta chain was retrieved from a study of blood T cells in healthy people across ages (dated by TCRdb to the mid-2010s). Context from the whole study: In model experiments, template switching captured roughly one uniquely barcoded TCR beta cDNA molecule for every two T cells. The study measured age-related changes in TCR beta repertoire diversity using deep sequencing normalized with unique cDNA molecular identifiers. Donors were grouped into four age groups: young (average roughly 16 years), middle-aged (roughly 38), aged (roughly 67) and long-lived (about 89). To avoid experimental bias, donors of different ages were randomly spread across the sequencing lanes. Two additional independent replicas of 1 million unique cDNA reads from the same blood draw were analyzed for two donors (one aged 18 to 29 and one aged 80 or older).

To prepare the library, 5' RACE was applied. Sequencing took place on an Illumina HiSeq 2500. The second PCR ran for roughly 7 to 11 cycles and used a J-beta primer mix along with a sample-barcoded 5' primer. Each TCR beta cDNA molecule received a unique molecular identifier from a template-switch 5' adaptor carrying 12 random nucleotides. Each sample yielded at least 2.5 million CDR3-containing paired-end reads. All of the RNA was converted into first-strand cDNA using the Mint cDNA synthesis kit, with a TRBC-specific oligonucleotide serving as the primer. After uracil-DNA glycosylase treatment, a first 18-cycle PCR used universal primers M1SS and BC2_uni_R on all cDNA. Concerning the study's data processing: Each sample was normalized by randomly selecting 1 million high-quality reads, each carrying a distinct molecular identifier. Instead of being binned into consensus sequences, reads that shared molecular identifiers were thrown out. MiTCR, set to a Q25 quality threshold and the strictest error-elimination algorithm, was used for CDR3 identification, clonotype clustering and error correction. A nonparametric unseen species model with Euler transformation was used to estimate a lower bound on total TCR beta diversity. Using fastp trimming at Q25 and MiXCR clonotype assembly, TCRdb reanalyzed the public sequencing data and kept in-frame beta chains. Duplicate CDR3 protein sequences are folded into a single record with the most common DNA and genes. TCRdb assigned the V and J calls; the authors' analysis was not used. The sample includes about 620,000 distinct CDR3 sequences, with roughly half observed a single time. Roughly 13% of the sample lies in the top ten.

Systemically healthy Caucasian individuals from Russia, over 30 in total and aged roughly 6 to 100 years, were included as donors. Ten milliliters of peripheral blood were drawn from each donor into EDTA-treated Vacutainer tubes. Ficoll-Paque density-gradient centrifugation was used to isolate PBMCs, with at least 7 million obtained per sample. Trizol reagent was used to extract total RNA from the PBMCs, yielding at least 5 micrograms per sample. The percentages of naive CD45RAhigh/CD27high T cells were determined by flow cytometry on a PBMC aliquot from every donor. The germline V gene yields SNHLY for CDR1 and FYNNEI for CDR2. The CDR3, from cysteine to phenylalanine, totals 12 residues. Of the read, only the CDR3 DNA is kept; its 36 bases are in frame from base 1. Cut back by 5 bases and 4 bases, the V and J ends lie 8 bases apart. Turning to this clonotype: The target of this receptor is not known. No much larger clone is present one base from it, and per-base qualities are unavailable.

On the study overall, not on this receptor specifically: Donor CMV infection status was unknown, potentially confounding age-related changes in expanded clonotypes. Estimates of total diversity from one million sequenced T cells were regarded as lower bounds and underestimates. As age increased, observed TCR beta diversity per million T cells dropped in a roughly linear way, and a significant reduction was already evident by age 40. Observed TCR beta diversity correlated strongly with the percentage of naive T cells measured by flow cytometry. The long-lived group showed more naive CD4+ T cells, fewer expanded clones and increased TCR diversity than the aged group, suggesting age selection. Bulk unsorted PBMC profiling prevented conclusive comparison of naive and antigen-experienced compartments.

The rearranged chain carries TRBV2 and TRBJ1-1, with the D gene not confidently named. This TCR derives from an elderly woman in good health. Sequencing was performed on blood. CDR3 sequence: CASSTAGTEAFF. The DNA reads TGTGCCAGCAGTACCGCGGGCACTGAAGCTTTCTTT.